These 24 T cell receptor beta chains came from one sample sequenced in a study of blood T cell repertoires in COVID-19. Using immunoSEQ multiplex PCR, the repertoire was profiled, and TCRdb retains in-frame clones only, with some absent. The table records 150,000 to 190,000 clones, about 88% of them present only once. Material for sequencing was PBMCs or T cells enriched from blood (not recorded which). The receptor set was obtained from a man aged 50 to 60 who had recovered from COVID-19.

The chain recombines TRBV19 with TRBJ1-2; the match to TRBD1 covers 9 bases. V shed 5 bases, J shed 8 bases, and the junction held 6 bases outside the gene matches. Germline V gene sequence: CDR1 LNHDA, CDR2 SQIVND (reference sequence). This CDR3 is 13 amino acids long. The CDR3 sequence: CASSPRQGVGYTF. The DNA of the CDR3 is TGTGCCAGTAGTCCTCGACAGGGGGTAGGCTACACCTTC. Using reference TRBV19 and TRBJ1-2 for the parts outside the CDR3, the full variable domain is DGGITQSPKYLFRKEGQNVTLSCEQNLNHDAMYWYRQDPGQGLRLIYYSQIVNDFQKGDIAEGYSVSREKKESFPLTVTSAQKNPTAFYLCASSPRQGVGYTFGSGTRLTVV.

This sequence joins TRBV18 and TRBJ1-5, with D hard to call. Deletions cut 4 bases from V and 5 bases from J, with 12 bases between. The CDR3 has 14 amino acids. The germline gives CDR1 KGHSH, CDR2 LQKENI. The CDR3 here is CASSRSSADQPQHF. CDR3 DNA sequence: TGTGCCAGCTCACGATCCTCCGCGGATCAGCCCCAGCATTTT.

The genes are TRBV14 and TRBJ2-5; 12 bases align to TRBD2. Germline assignment: CDR1 SGHDN and CDR2 FVKESK. The J segment lost 5 bases and the V segment lost 3 bases, leaving 10 bases of the junction unmatched. The CDR3 is 17 residues long. DNA for the CDR3: TGTGCCAGCAGCCACTCCCTCCTAGCGGGGGGGCCTGAGACCCAGTACTTC. This encodes CASSHSLLAGGPETQYF.

V and J are TRBV19 and TRBJ1-6, with D perhaps TRBD1 (5 bases). The CDR3 loop spans 15 amino acids. The germline V and J ends were trimmed by 6 bases and 7 bases, with 16 bases remaining between them. Germline V gene lookup returns CDR1 LNHDA and CDR2 SQIVND (reference sequence). CDR3 nucleotides: TGTGCCAGTAGCCAAACAGGTATCCGGAATTCACCCCTCCACTTT. Translating gives CASSQTGIRNSPLHF.

The chain joins TRBV4-2 to TRBJ2-3; tentatively, D is TRBD1 (5 bases). V lost 0 bases and J lost 3, with 13 bases in between. The CDR3 length is 16 residues. From germline, CDR1 is LGHNA and CDR2 YNFKEQ. CDR3 residues: CASSQDIAQVTDTQYF. CDR3 sequence (DNA): TGTGCCAGCAGCCAAGATATTGCACAGGTTACAGATACGCAGTATTTT.

V is TRBV5-4 and J is TRBJ2-2; 10 bases agree with TRBD2. From germline, CDR1 is SGHNT and CDR2 YYREEE (reference sequence). V was pared by 3 bases and J by 1 base, with 6 bases of the junction left unmatched. The CDR3 length is 17 residues. The CDR3 bases are TGTGCCAGCAGCTCCAACCCTAGCGGGGGGAACACCGGGGAGCTGTTTTTT. Translation: CASSSNPSGGNTGELFF.

The rearrangement joins TRBV5-4 to TRBJ1-2; a weak D match, TRBD1 (5 bases). Germline CDR1 and CDR2: SGHNT and YYREEE (reference sequence). V dropped 0 bases and J dropped 10 bases, with 13 bases sitting between them. The CDR3 totals 13 residues. The CDR3 sequence: CASSLVGGIYYTF. CDR3 DNA: TGTGCCAGCAGCTTGGTGGGGGGGATTTACTACACCTTC.

This chain connects TRBV6-5 to TRBJ2-6; 9 nucleotides align to TRBD1. V was clipped by 11 bases and J by 4 bases; unmatched bases: 6. This CDR3 comprises 14 residues. CDR1 is MNHEY and CDR2 is SVGAGI in the germline V gene. The CDR3 DNA sequence: TGTGCCGGAGCGACAGGGGGAGGGGCCAACGTCCTGACTTTC. Translating gives CAGATGGGANVLTF.

This clone was found once. V gene TRBV11-3 combines with J gene TRBJ2-5, with D tentatively TRBD2 (7 bases). The ends were cut back, 1 base at V and 4 bases at J, with 13 bases in the middle. This CDR3 has 15 residues. CDR1 is SGHNT and CDR2 is YENEEA in the germline V gene. The CDR3: CASSLAGGHGETQYF. CDR3 bases: TGTGCCAGCAGCTTAGCGGGGGGCCATGGAGAGACCCAGTACTTC.

This chain connects TRBV5-1 to TRBJ1-1, with D possibly being TRBD1 (6 bases). Germline CDR1 reads SGHRS; CDR2 reads YFSETQ. Trimming left V 0 bases short and J 1 base short, with 16 bases between. CDR3 length: 17 residues. This CDR3 is CASSLAQGNMGNTEAFF. CDR3 nucleotides: TGCGCCAGCAGCTTGGCTCAGGGGAACATGGGGAACACTGAAGCTTTCTTT.

The chain joins TRBV5-5 to TRBJ1-6, with D possibly being TRBD1 (6 bases). Germline loops: CDR1 SGHKS, CDR2 YYEKEE (reference sequence). Trimming took off 3 bases at V and 8 bases at J, with 6 bases between the two ends. The CDR3 is made up of 12 amino acids. CDR3 loop: CASSWTDSPLHF. For the CDR3, the DNA is TGTGCCAGCAGCTGGACAGATTCACCCCTCCACTTT.

This chain connects TRBV2 to TRBJ1-3; 7 bases line up with TRBD1. This CDR3 is 15 amino acids long. Trimming at V came to 4 bases and at J to 3 bases, leaving 6 bases not matched to a gene. CDR1 is SNHLY, CDR2 FYNNEI, per germline. CDR3 sequence (DNA): TGTGCCAGCAGTGCCGGACAGGTCCTTGGAAACACCATATATTTT. This encodes CASSAGQVLGNTIYF. Full variable domain (missing parts from reference TRBV2 and TRBJ1-3): EPEVTQTPSHQVTQMGQEVILRCVPISNHLYFYWYRQILGQKVEFLVSFYNNEISEKSEIFDDQFSVERPDGSNFTLKIRSTKLEDSAMYFCASSAGQVLGNTIYFGEGSWLTVV.

The CDR3 loop is CASSWGPQNYGYTF. The CDR3 region has the DNA TGCGCCAGCAGCTGGGGGCCCCAGAACTATGGCTACACCTTC. The gene calls are TRBV5-1 and TRBJ1-2; weak D call: TRBD1 (6 bases). Germline V CDR1 and CDR2: SGHRS, YFSETQ. The V and J ends lost 3 bases and 2 bases respectively, with 11 bases between them. The CDR3 spans 14 residues.

The chain is built from TRBV4-1 and TRBJ2-2; 7 bases match TRBD2. CDR1 MGHRA and CDR2 YSYEKL come from the germline V gene. The length of the CDR3 is 17 residues. The ends lost 1 base at V and 3 bases at J; junction bases unmatched: 8. The CDR3 DNA follows: TGCGCCAGCAGCCAAGTGGGCGGGGGATTTGACACCGGGGAGCTGTTTTTT. Translation gives CASSQVGGGFDTGELFF.

This chain joins TRBV19 and TRBJ2-7; TRBD1 is a possible D gene (6 bases). This CDR3 contains 12 residues. CDR1 and CDR2 from the germline V gene are LNHDA and SQIVND (reference sequence). V was pared by 6 bases and J by 3 bases, with 9 bases between. CDR3 DNA: TGTGCCAGTAGCCTGACAGGCTACGAGCAGTACTTC. This sequence encodes CASSLTGYEQYF.

This chain links TRBV5-1 with TRBJ2-7; 10 bases line up with TRBD2. The junction had 3 bases not matched to a gene; V was cut back by 2 bases and J by 7 bases. The germline V gene encodes CDR1 SGHRS and CDR2 YFSETQ. The CDR3 covers 13 residues. In DNA, the CDR3 is TGCGCCAGCAGCTTCCGACTAGCGGGTGAGCAGTACTTC. Its translation is CASSFRLAGEQYF.

The V gene is TRBV27, the J gene TRBJ2-1; D might be TRBD1 (6 bases). This CDR3 region has 17 residues. V was cut by 6 bases and J by 7 bases, with 25 bases left in between. CDR1 MNHEY and CDR2 SMNVEV come from the germline V gene (reference sequence). The CDR3 coding sequence is TGTGCCAGCAGGCCGCACGCACAGGGTAGGGTTGTTAATGAGCAGTTCTTC. It is translated as CASRPHAQGRVVNEQFF.

The gene calls are TRBV10-3 and TRBJ1-2; 7 bases are a match to TRBD1. The CDR3 extends over 15 amino acids. In germline, CDR1 is ENHRY, CDR2 SYGVKD. The junction had 3 bases not matched to a gene; V was cut back by 2 bases and J by 0 bases. The CDR3 sequence is CAISERQGANYGYTF. The CDR3 bases are TGTGCCATCAGTGAGAGGCAGGGGGCTAACTATGGCTACACCTTC.

This chain connects TRBV2 to TRBJ1-3, with D possibly matching TRBD1 (5 bases). Germline CDR1 is SNHLY and CDR2 is FYNNEI. This CDR3 comprises 14 residues. With 3 bases removed from V and 2 bases from J, the gap between germline ends came to 8 bases. CDR3 DNA: TGTGCCAGCAGTGACAGGGATGCTGGAAACACCATATATTTT. Translating gives CASSDRDAGNTIYF.

The chain uses TRBV5-1 and TRBJ1-1, with D uncertain. Germline V lookup: CDR1 SGHRS, CDR2 YFSETQ. The length of the CDR3 is 13 residues. V lost 4 bases, J lost 2 bases, and 9 bases lay in between. CDR3 DNA sequence: TGCGCCAGCAGCCTCCGGTTTAACACTGAAGCTTTCTTT. This translates into CASSLRFNTEAFF.

The rearrangement joins TRBV5-5 to TRBJ2-7, with 9 bases matching TRBD1. The length of the CDR3 is 14 residues. Germline V gene lookup returns CDR1 SGHKS and CDR2 YYEKEE (reference sequence). After removal of 2 bases from V and 2 bases from J, the junction contained 2 bases not matched to a gene. CDR3 in amino acids: CASSFGQGTYEQYF. The CDR3 DNA reads as TGTGCCAGCAGCTTCGGACAGGGGACCTACGAGCAGTACTTC.

This chain links TRBV30 with TRBJ2-5; possibly TRBD2 for D (5 bases). Deletions cut 7 bases from V and 5 bases from J, with 14 bases between. The CDR3 is 12 residues long. CDR1 GTSNPN and CDR2 SVGIG come from the germline V gene (reference sequence). The CDR3 DNA reads as TGTGCCTTTACTAGGACCGGGGAGACCCAGTACTTC. Residues: CAFTRTGETQYF.

The chain has TRBV18 and TRBJ2-7, with D possibly TRBD2 on 5 matching bases. This CDR3 has 15 amino acids. Trimming removed 0 bases at V and 0 bases at J, with 9 bases between. The V gene's germline CDR1 is KGHSH and CDR2 LQKENI. The CDR3 sequence is CASSPPNSGSYEQYF. DNA of the CDR3: TGTGCCAGCTCACCACCCAACAGCGGCTCCTACGAGCAGTACTTC.

This clone is a singleton in its sample. The CDR3 nucleotides read TGTGCCAGCAGCCCTCGGACCGGACAGGGAGAGACCCAGTACTTC. Residues: CASSPRTGQGETQYF. The V and J genes are TRBV14 and TRBJ2-5; 8 positions match TRBD1. The V gene end was trimmed by 4 bases and the J gene end by 4 bases; junction bases not matched to a gene: 8. This CDR3 has 15 residues. CDR1 is SGHDN and CDR2 is FVKESK in the germline V gene.